This T cell receptor (beta chain) appears in the sequencing data of a study of blood T cell repertoires in COVID-19. Original processing methods: From reference gene primer amplification, estimates of nucleated cell counts were derived. Assay used: immunoSEQ multiplex PCR; TCRdb lists only in-frame clones, some missing. Clone size and the V and J calls come from that table; the DNA yielded D and trimming. The table includes approximately 300,000 clones, approximately 90% detected once. The sequencing sample was made of PBMCs or T cells enriched from blood (not recorded which). The TCR comes from a young woman who had recovered from COVID-19.

Here the CDR3 reads CASLPGQGQETQYF. The CDR3 coding sequence is TGCGCCAGCTTACCGGGACAGGGACAAGAGACCCAGTACTTC. The chain carries TRBV5-1 and TRBJ2-5; 9 positions agree with TRBD1. Germline CDR1 is SGHRS and CDR2 is YFSETQ. The length of the CDR3 is 14 residues. Trimming cost V 7 bases and J 2 bases; bases outside gene matches: 6.